The rows below give T cell receptor beta chains drawn from one sample of a study of PD-1 blockade in classical Hodgkin lymphoma. Here immunoSEQ multiplex PCR was the method, and the copy in TCRdb shows in-frame clones only, minus some. The sample yields tens of thousands of clones, about 80% seen once. The specimen was peripheral blood mononuclear cells (PBMCs), collected before the fourth cycle of nivolumab. The origin of the receptors is a human donor with classical Hodgkin lymphoma. Each CDR3 is given with its conserved first and last residue. D genes are given only for firm matches.

>NA|TRBJ1-4|TRBV23-1
TGCGCCAGCAGTCAAGTTCGGCCAGCTGGGGAAAAACTGTTTTTT
CASSQVRPAGEKLFF
>TRBD2|TRBJ2-3|TRBV7-2
TGTGCCAGCAGCCTCCAATACCGGGGGGGCCTCGAAGATACGCAGTATTTT
CASSLQYRGGLEDTQYF
>TRBD2|TRBJ2-1|TRBV7-9
TGTGCCAGCAGCCCCTCGGGAGCGGGGGCCAATGAGCAGTTCTTC
CASSPSGAGANEQFF
>NA|TRBJ2-3|TRBV5-1
TGCGCCAGCAGCTTGGCGGGACATATCACAGATACGCAGTATTTT
CASSLAGHITDTQYF
>TRBD2|TRBJ2-2|TRBV4-2
TGTGCCAGCACCAGCGGGATAAGGGAAGACACCGGGGAGCTGTTTTTT
CASTSGIREDTGELFF
>TRBD2|TRBJ2-1|TRBV7-2
TGTGCCAGCAGCTTAGACGTTTCAGGCGGGGGTGAACAGTTCTTC
CASSLDVSGGGEQFF
>NA|TRBJ2-1|TRBV11-3
TGTGCCAGCAGCTTAAGAGGGCGGGGTAGCTCCTACAATGAGCAGTTCTTC
CASSLRGRGSSYNEQFF
>TRBD1|TRBJ1-5|TRBV5-8
TGTGCCAGCAGCTCCGGACAGGGCGAAAATCAGCCCCAGCATTTT
CASSSGQGENQPQHF
>NA|TRBJ1-5|TRBV28
TGTGCCAGCAGTGTCCTCGGGGTATTTCAGCCCCAGCATTTT
CASSVLGVFQPQHF
>TRBD1|TRBJ2-2|TRBV27
TGTGCCAGCAGTTTAAAGGGACAGGGAGGATCCGGGGAGCTGTTTTTT
CASSLKGQGGSGELFF
>NA|TRBJ1-1|TRBV10-3
TGTGCCATCACCTCCCGGGAAGGCGAGGGGGAAGCTTTCTTT
CAITSREGEGEAFF
>NA|TRBJ1-6|TRBV19
TGTGCCAGTAGTTGGGGAGAGGATAATTCACCCCTCCACTTT
CASSWGEDNSPLHF
>NA|TRBJ1-4|TRBV5-1
TGCGCCAGCAGCTACAAGGACCAGGGCGAAAAACTGTTTTTT
CASSYKDQGEKLFF
>NA|TRBJ2-5|TRBV11-1
TGTGCCAGCAGGCGATTGCCGGGGACCGTGGGGGAGACCCAGTACTTC
CASRRLPGTVGETQYF
>NA|TRBJ1-4|TRBV2
TGTGCCAGCAGCCTGAATCCAGTGACGGCAACTAATGAAAAACTGTTTTTT
CASSLNPVTATNEKLFF